This section outlines one TCR beta chain sequence together with its context. Its antigen is unidentified. The TCRbeta library was prepared with unique molecular identifiers. TCRdb reprocessed the PCR reads via MiXCR and lists one record per CDR3 protein. The profile covers fewer than 1 million distinct CDR3 sequences, with roughly 15% appearing a single time and around 5.3% taken by the ten largest. The source of the sample is a study of T-cell reconstitution after alpha-beta-depleted transplantation in children. Study-wide findings and caveats: Recipient T cells and thymic progenitors that survived were the source of the high TCRbeta diversity seen at day 60 in some patients. It was newly produced T cells that mostly accounted for T-cell counts and diversity one year after transplant.

There are 17 residues in the CDR3. Germline V gene data show CDR1 as SGHVS and CDR2 as FQNEAQ. V was clipped by 1 base and J by 0 bases, with 15 bases between them. The clonotype originates from a male patient under 18 who had a stem cell transplant for acute lymphoblastic leukemia, so the T cells may come from the graft donor. Source: PBMCs, mostly from graft donor cells, taken 360 days after TCRalphabeta/CD19-depleted stem cell transplant. The chain couples TRBV7-8 to TRBJ2-5, with D uncertain. The CDR3 DNA reads as TGTGCCAGCAGCTTAGTTAGTGAGACAAAATACCAAGAGACCCAGTACTTC. Translated: CASSLVSETKYQETQYF.